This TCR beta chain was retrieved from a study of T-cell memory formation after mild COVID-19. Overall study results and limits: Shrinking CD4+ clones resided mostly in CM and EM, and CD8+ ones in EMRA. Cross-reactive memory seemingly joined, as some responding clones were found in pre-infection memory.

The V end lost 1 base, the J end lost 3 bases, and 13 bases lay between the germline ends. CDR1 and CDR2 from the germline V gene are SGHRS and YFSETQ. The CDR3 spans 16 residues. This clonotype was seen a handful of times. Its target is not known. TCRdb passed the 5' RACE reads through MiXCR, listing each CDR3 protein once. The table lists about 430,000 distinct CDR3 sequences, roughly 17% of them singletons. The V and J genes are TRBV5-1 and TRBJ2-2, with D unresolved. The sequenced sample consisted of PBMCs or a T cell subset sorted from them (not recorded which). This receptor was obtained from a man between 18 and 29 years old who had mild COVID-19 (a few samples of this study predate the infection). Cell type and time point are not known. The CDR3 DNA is TGCGCCAGCAGCTTGATGCCTCGAGCCGACACCGGGGAGCTGTTTTTT. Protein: CASSLMPRADTGELFF.